The 29 T cell receptor beta chains listed next were all sequenced from one sample in a study of vaccination effects on CD4 cells after COVID-19. Some clones are missing from TCRdb's copy, which holds only in-frame ones; the method was immunoSEQ multiplex PCR. This repertoire shows about 73,000 clones, around 70% found once; its top ten account for about 2%. No antigens are known for them. Investigators separated out CD4+ T cells once 10 days of culture had passed. Either the BNT162b2 or mRNA-1273 vaccine was given to participants in two doses. Sequencing was performed on CD4+ T cells from PBMCs cultured without peptide, taken after COVID-19 vaccination. The source of these receptors is a human donor who received a COVID-19 vaccine.

J is TRBJ2-1 and V is TRBV5-1; TRBD2 is a possible D gene (6 bases). The CDR3 sequence is 16 residues long. Germline values: CDR1 SGHRS, CDR2 YFSETQ. The V and J ends lost 4 bases and 4 bases respectively, with 18 bases between them. DNA of the CDR3: TGCGCCAGCAGCCCGGACGGGCGTGCGGGGTACAATGAGCAGTTCTTC. It yields the protein CASSPDGRAGYNEQFF.

The count of this clone is one. The CDR3 nucleotides are TGTGCCAGCAGCGCCACGAGCGGGGGGAATTTTGCGCAGTATTTT. Encoded protein: CASSATSGGNFAQYF. The V and J genes are TRBV9 and TRBJ2-3; 9 bases match TRBD2. The J segment lost 10 bases and the V segment lost 3 bases, leaving 12 bases of the junction unmatched. Germline CDR1 SGDLS, CDR2 YYNGEE. The CDR3 extends over 15 amino acids.

V usage is TRBV5-1 and J usage is TRBJ2-5; 10 positions agree with TRBD2. This CDR3 is 16 amino acids long. The junction had 9 bases not matched to a gene; V was cut back by 3 bases and J by 4 bases. The germline gives CDR1 SGHRS, CDR2 YFSETQ. CDR3 in amino acids: CASSYPSGTSVETQYF. CDR3 sequence (DNA): TGCGCCAGCAGCTACCCCTCCGGGACTAGCGTAGAGACCCAGTACTTC.

The rearrangement joins TRBV18 to TRBJ1-3; D possibly corresponds to TRBD1 (5 bases). Germline CDR1 reads KGHSH; CDR2 reads LQKENI. Trimming shortened V by 3 bases and J by 0 bases, and 21 bases separated the two germline ends. The CDR3 length is 19 residues. CDR3 residues: CASSPLRAGSSSSGNTIYF. CDR3 DNA sequence: TGTGCCAGCTCACCGTTGCGGGCAGGGAGTTCGAGCTCTGGAAACACCATATATTTT.

V usage is TRBV2 and J usage is TRBJ2-3; D not resolved. Looked up from germline, CDR1 is SNHLY and CDR2 is FYNNEI. V was trimmed by 1 base and J by 0 bases, leaving 8 bases between them. This CDR3 region has 15 residues. CDR3 in amino acids: CASSEEVVSTDTQYF. CDR3 in DNA: TGTGCCAGCAGTGAAGAGGTGGTCAGCACAGATACGCAGTATTTT.

The sample holds one count of this clone. The genes are TRBV5-8 and TRBJ1-6; possibly TRBD1 for D (6 bases). This CDR3 has 14 residues. Germline CDR1 is SGHTS and CDR2 is YDEGEE. The V gene lost 4 bases and the J gene lost 7 bases, with 12 bases spanning the gap. The CDR3 DNA follows: TGTGCCAGCAGCGCCCAGGGGTACAATTCACCCCTCCACTTT. Encoded protein: CASSAQGYNSPLHF.

The rearrangement links TRBV12-3 or TRBV12-4 to TRBJ2-1; the match to TRBD2 covers 8 bases. The CDR3 sequence is 13 residues long. J gave up 6 bases and V 3 bases, and 1 base lay outside the gene matches. This chain's CDR3 is CASSFGGANEQFF. In DNA form, the CDR3 reads TGTGCCAGCAGTTTCGGGGGGGCCAATGAGCAGTTCTTC.

This clone was seen more than once but under ten times. The V gene is TRBV6-5, the J gene TRBJ2-2; maybe TRBD1 (5 bases). Germline V CDR1 and CDR2: MNHEY, SVGAGI. The germline V and J ends were trimmed by 11 bases and 1 base, with 8 bases remaining between them. The CDR3 runs to 12 residues. As DNA, the CDR3 is TGTGCCCTTGGACAGAACACCGGGGAGCTGTTTTTT. It yields the protein CALGQNTGELFF.

V gene TRBV18 combines with J gene TRBJ2-1, with D perhaps TRBD1 (7 bases). The germline V gene encodes CDR1 KGHSH and CDR2 LQKENI. Between the trimmed V and J ends, which lost 2 bases and 6 bases, there was a span of 14 bases. CDR3 size: 15 residues. The DNA for the CDR3 is TGTGCCAGCTCACCAAAACAGGGGACTTTCAATGAGCAGTTCTTC. Translation gives CASSPKQGTFNEQFF.

This clone turned up a few times. DNA for the CDR3: TGTGCCAGCAGTAGGACGGGACGGACGCTGGCCGGGGAGCTGTTTTTT. Translated: CASSRTGRTLAGELFF. The chain combines TRBV27 with TRBJ2-2; the D call may be TRBD1 or TRBD2 (5 bases each). CDR1 and CDR2 (germline): MNHEY, SMNVEV (reference sequence). Trimming took 5 bases from V and 6 from J, leaving 19 bases between them. The CDR3 runs to 16 residues.

The gene calls are TRBV5-1 and TRBJ1-2; weak D call: TRBD1 (5 bases). The length of the CDR3 is 14 residues. Looked up from germline, CDR1 is SGHRS and CDR2 is YFSETQ. Deletions cut 3 bases from V and 4 bases from J, with 13 bases between. In DNA, the CDR3 is TGCGCCAGCAGCTCAGGGACCAATTCCTATGGCTACACCTTC. Translation gives CASSSGTNSYGYTF. Together with reference TRBV5-1 and TRBJ1-2, the CDR3 gives the full variable domain: KAGVTQTPRYLIKTRGQQVTLSCSPISGHRSVSWYQQTPGQGLQFLFEYFSETQRNKGNFPGRFSGRQFSNSRSEMNVSTLELGDSALYLCASSSGTNSYGYTFGSGTRLTVV.

This chain joins TRBV5-6 and TRBJ2-3; the D is unclear. Germline loops: CDR1 SGHDT, CDR2 YYEEEE. Trimming took off 2 bases at V and 2 bases at J, with 6 bases between the two ends. The CDR3 has 13 amino acids. This chain's CDR3 is CASSFYNTDTQYF. The CDR3 DNA reads TGTGCCAGCAGCTTCTACAACACAGATACGCAGTATTTT.

The gene calls are TRBV29-1 and TRBJ1-4; no definite D call. With 2 bases removed from V and 8 bases from J, the gap between germline ends came to 18 bases. CDR3 size: 15 residues. The germline CDR1 and CDR2 sequences are SQVTM and ANQGSEA. In DNA, the CDR3 is TGCAGCGTTGAAACCGTGAGGCCTGTGGGCGAAAAACTGTTTTTT. Translation: CSVETVRPVGEKLFF.

This chain connects TRBV30 to TRBJ2-4; D is perhaps TRBD2 (5 bases). CDR1 and CDR2 from the germline V gene are GTSNPN and SVGIG (reference sequence). Deletions cut 2 bases from V and 7 bases from J, with 18 bases between. The CDR3 contains 15 residues. The CDR3 reads CAWSFEGRMSNIQYF. As DNA, the CDR3 is TGTGCCTGGAGTTTTGAGGGTAGAATGTCGAACATTCAGTACTTC.

V is TRBV10-1 and J is TRBJ2-4, with 7 bases fitting TRBD2. The V and J ends lost 8 bases and 13 bases, in that order; junction bases with no gene match: 8. CDR1 is WNHNN, CDR2 SYGVQD, per germline (reference sequence). The CDR3 is made up of 11 amino acids. The CDR3 sequence: CASSSGGFQYF. CDR3 nucleotides: TGCGCCAGCTCATCGGGGGGATTCCAGTACTTC.

V is TRBV20-1 and J is TRBJ2-5; D call uncertain. V was clipped by 3 bases and J by 5 bases, with 13 bases between them. Germline CDR1 is DFQATT and CDR2 is SNEGSKA (reference sequence). This CDR3 has 13 amino acids. Here the CDR3 DNA reads TGCAGTGCTAGTCGGAAGTCGTCGGAGACCCAGTACTTC. The encoded protein is CSASRKSSETQYF.

This clone was found a few times. The chain uses TRBV27 and TRBJ2-1, with 14 bases aligning to TRBD2. This CDR3 comprises 15 residues. Unmatched junction bases numbered 7, after V lost 7 bases and J lost 8 bases. Germline V lookup: CDR1 MNHEY, CDR2 SMNVEV (reference sequence). CDR3 residues: CASTKTSGGAHEQFF. The CDR3 nucleotides are TGTGCCAGCACCAAGACTAGCGGGGGGGCCCATGAGCAGTTCTTC.

The V and J genes are TRBV5-1 and TRBJ1-4, with D perhaps TRBD1 (5 bases). The V and J ends lost 3 bases and 0 bases respectively, with 15 bases between them. Germline CDR1 SGHRS, CDR2 YFSETQ. The CDR3 spans 17 residues. In DNA form, the CDR3 reads TGCGCCAGCAGCTATCTCGAGATGGGGGCAACTAATGAAAAACTGTTTTTT. It translates to CASSYLEMGATNEKLFF.

The chain uses TRBV23-1 and TRBJ1-2; 10 bases fit TRBD1. TRBV23-1 is known as an ORF, though its function is uncertain. The length of the CDR3 is 17 residues. The trim removed 4 bases at V and 5 bases at J, leaving 13 bases unmatched. The CDR3 loop is CASSRGEDRGKDYGYTF. DNA of the CDR3: TGCGCCAGCAGTCGAGGTGAGGACAGGGGGAAGGATTATGGCTACACCTTC.

V usage is TRBV3-1 (or the pseudogene TRBV3-2) and J usage is TRBJ1-2; D is undetermined. This CDR3 contains 12 residues. V was cut by 3 bases and J by 6 bases, with 8 bases left in between. CDR1 is LGHDT, CDR2 YNNKEL, per germline (reference sequence). The CDR3: CASSQGSNGYTF. The CDR3 nucleotides are TGTGCCAGCAGCCAGGGAAGCAATGGCTACACCTTC.

The gene calls are TRBV19 and TRBJ1-2; TRBD1 agrees at 12 bases. This CDR3 is 16 amino acids long. CDR1 and CDR2 (germline): LNHDA, SQIVND (reference sequence). After removal of 4 bases from V and 2 bases from J, the junction contained 5 bases not matched to a gene. This CDR3 is CASSKPGTGGNYGYTF. CDR3 coding DNA: TGTGCCAGTAGTAAGCCCGGGACAGGGGGCAACTATGGCTACACCTTC.

On this clone: Compared with germline, one end of the junction differs, possibly owing to a read error. The chain is built from TRBV2 and TRBJ1-6; D unclear. The CDR3 is 12 amino acids. The germline CDR1 and CDR2 sequences are SNHLY and FYNNEI. CDR3 nucleotide sequence: TGTGCCAGCGGTGACGGTAATTCACCCCTCCACTTT. Its protein is CASGDGNSPLHF.

This chain uses TRBV30 with TRBJ2-5; TRBD2 is a possible D gene (7 bases). Looked up from germline, CDR1 is GTSNPN and CDR2 is SVGIG (reference sequence). The CDR3 has 13 residues. V was cut by 4 bases and J by 5 bases, with 14 bases left in between. The chain's CDR3 is CAWTPRGRETQYF. The CDR3 DNA is TGTGCCTGGACCCCGCGGGGGCGTGAGACCCAGTACTTC.

This chain connects TRBV6-5 to TRBJ1-2, with TRBD1 identical over 8 bases. Germline V CDR1 and CDR2: MNHEY, SVGAGI. This CDR3 is 14 amino acids long. The V and J ends lost 2 bases and 7 bases, in that order; junction bases with no gene match: 6. The CDR3 region is CASSYAQGAGGYTF. For the CDR3, the DNA is TGTGCCAGCAGTTACGCGCAGGGGGCGGGTGGCTACACCTTC.

This chain links TRBV7-8 with TRBJ1-5; 7 positions agree with TRBD1. J lost 4 bases, V lost 5 bases, and 5 bases had no gene match. Germline V gene data show CDR1 as SGHVS and CDR2 as FQNEAQ. The CDR3 runs 14 residues. The CDR3: CASSINRGNQPQHF. The CDR3 region has the DNA TGTGCCAGCAGCATCAACAGGGGAAATCAGCCCCAGCATTTT.

As DNA, the CDR3 is TGTGCCAGCAGCTTAGTTTGGGGGCGCGAGCAGTACGTC. Translated, it gives CASSLVWGREQYV. V usage is TRBV7-2 and J usage is TRBJ2-7; D is possibly TRBD1 (6 bases). The germline CDR1 and CDR2 sequences are SGHTA and FQGNSA. The CDR3 runs 13 residues. Trimming took off 1 base at V and 6 bases at J, with 10 bases between the two ends.

This clone was seen a few times. The J gene is TRBJ1-2, the V gene TRBV7-2; 7 nucleotides match TRBD1. V was clipped by 2 bases and J by 7 bases; unmatched bases: 10. Germline CDR1 reads SGHTA; CDR2 reads FQGNSA. The CDR3 contains 15 residues. CDR3 amino acids: CASSLNQGGRGGYTF. CDR3 nucleotide sequence: TGTGCCAGCAGCTTAAACCAAGGGGGCCGTGGTGGCTACACCTTC. Based on the CDR3 plus reference TRBV7-2 and TRBJ1-2, the full variable domain is GAGVSQSPSNKVTEKGKDVELRCDPISGHTALYWYRQSLGQGLEFLIYFQGNSAPDKSGLPSDRFSAERTGGSVSTLTIQRTQQEDSAVYLCASSLNQGGRGGYTFGSGTRLTVV.

J is TRBJ2-3 and V is TRBV24-1, with TRBD2 matching over 11 bases. CDR3 length: 17 amino acids. V shed 3 bases and J 6 bases; nucleotides not matched to a gene: 10. CDR1 and CDR2 from the germline V gene are KGHDR and SFDVKD. This CDR3 reads CATSDLTSGGLGDTQYF. The CDR3 nucleotides are TGTGCCACCAGTGATCTAACTAGCGGGGGCCTCGGGGATACGCAGTATTTT.

The chain joins TRBV2 to TRBJ2-6; 9 nucleotides align to TRBD1. With V trimmed by 11 bases and J by 0 bases, 5 bases remained unmatched. Germline CDR1 SNHLY, CDR2 FYNNEI. The CDR3 is 15 amino acids. CDR3 coding DNA: TGTGCCGGGACAGGGACCCCCTCTGGGGCCAACGTCCTGACTTTC. Encoded protein: CAGTGTPSGANVLTF.